This T cell receptor beta chain originates from a study of cytomegalovirus exposure and HLA in healthy donors. Study-level points and caveats: Later analysis showed TCR association rates varying by HLA locus, highest for DRB1 and lowest for HLA-C.

Remarks on this clone: Its antigen is unknown.

Both 60 Vbeta primers and 13 Jbeta primers went into the PCR. Clones were sequenced by immunoSEQ multiplex PCR, and TCRdb holds only the in-frame ones, with some missing. The sample lists under 200,000 clones, 80% occurring once. Germline V gene lookup returns CDR1 GTSNPN and CDR2 SVGIG (reference sequence). V gave up 4 bases and J gave up 11 bases, with 20 bases separating them. The CDR3 has 13 amino acids. The chain is built from TRBV30 and TRBJ1-1; D uncertain. Sequenced input: PBMCs. The source of this sequence is a man under 40 in good health and CMV-seronegative. The CDR3 loop reads CAWMGGFNTRAFF. The CDR3 nucleotides read TGTGCCTGGATGGGAGGTTTCAACACTCGGGCTTTCTTT.